Presented here are 8 T cell receptor beta chains from one specimen sequenced in a study of beta chain features in type 1 diabetes. Investigators reverse transcribed all isolated RNA, so they sequenced expressed TCRB transcripts. Profiled with immunoSEQ multiplex PCR; TCRdb holds only in-frame clones, not every one. This repertoire shows 300,000 to 450,000 clones, 9.6% found once; its top ten account for 0.45% to 0.65%. Findings and caveats of the study: All four CD4+ subsets from Type 1 diabetes patients carried moderately but significantly shorter TCRB CDR3s.

No antigen is known for these receptors. The sample comprised central memory CD4+ T cells from blood. Receptors originate from a man younger than 40 with type 1 diabetes.

This clone was observed a few times. The chain couples TRBV30 to TRBJ2-7, with TRBD2 matching over 8 bases. The CDR3 has 17 amino acids. Germline V lookup: CDR1 GTSNPN, CDR2 SVGIG (reference sequence). Trimming took 0 bases from V and 5 from J; bases not matched to a gene: 15. The CDR3 coding sequence is TGTGCCTGGAGTGTCCCCACCATAGCGGGGAAAAAGAACGAGCAGTACTTC. This encodes CAWSVPTIAGKKNEQYF.

The CDR3 sequence is CASSQGGASEAFF. The DNA of the CDR3 is TGTGCCAGCAGCCAGGGAGGCGCATCTGAAGCTTTCTTT. The gene calls are TRBV6-1 and TRBJ1-1; D may be TRBD1 (5 bases). Trimming took 6 bases from V and 6 from J, leaving 14 bases between them. Per the germline V gene, CDR1 is MNHNS and CDR2 is SASEGT. This CDR3 contains 13 residues.

The V call is TRBV7-8, the J call TRBJ2-7; 11 nucleotides align to TRBD1. Germline CDR1 and CDR2: SGHVS and FQNEAQ. CDR3 length equals 20 residues. V gave up 4 bases and J gave up 1 base; unmatched junction bases: 18. CDR3 bases: TGTGCCAGCAGCTCGGGTTTAGGCCGCGGACAGGGGGCATTGTCCTACGAGCAGTACTTC. Protein sequence: CASSSGLGRGQGALSYEQYF.

This chain uses TRBV28 with TRBJ1-2, with D possibly matching TRBD1 (6 bases). The CDR3 contains 14 residues. Germline values: CDR1 MDHEN, CDR2 SYDVKM. V was shortened by 3 bases and J by 4 bases, with 12 bases between the two germline ends. The CDR3 reads CASSFLDRPYGYTF. CDR3 nucleotides: TGTGCCAGCAGTTTTCTGGACAGACCCTATGGCTACACCTTC.

This rearrangement joins TRBV29-1 to TRBJ2-2, with 7 bases identical to TRBD1. The junction had 7 bases not matched to a gene; V was cut back by 6 bases and J by 0 bases. This CDR3 has 15 amino acids. The germline V gene encodes CDR1 SQVTM and CDR2 ANQGSEA. CDR3 protein: CSVRTGTANTGELFF. The DNA for the CDR3 is TGCAGCGTGAGGACAGGTACCGCGAACACCGGGGAGCTGTTTTTT.

This clone was observed a handful of times. The V call is TRBV29-1, the J call TRBJ1-3; D remains ambiguous. Deletions cut 7 bases from V and 0 bases from J, with 13 bases between. There are 14 residues in the CDR3. Germline V gene sequence: CDR1 SQVTM, CDR2 ANQGSEA. The DNA for the CDR3 is TGCAGCGCACTGGACGGCTACTCTGGAAACACCATATATTTT. As protein: CSALDGYSGNTIYF.

This clone was counted between two and nine times. Other DNA sequences of this sample code for an identical CDR3. The chain carries TRBV19 and TRBJ1-2, with a possible D match to TRBD1 (5 bases). Germline V gene sequence: CDR1 LNHDA, CDR2 SQIVND (reference sequence). This CDR3 has 13 amino acids. V was shortened by 2 bases and J by 3 bases, with 7 bases between the two germline ends. The CDR3 DNA follows: TGTGCCAGTAGTATACAAGGGGACTATGGCTACACCTTC. It specifies CASSIQGDYGYTF.

A few counts support this clone. The chain uses TRBV30 and TRBJ2-5, with TRBD2 matching over 15 bases. The CDR3 runs 16 residues. The trim removed 5 bases at V and 11 bases at J, leaving 15 bases unmatched. CDR1 and CDR2 (germline): GTSNPN, SVGIG (reference sequence). CDR3 amino acids: CAWGAWTSGRAQEQYF. For the CDR3, the DNA is TGTGCCTGGGGTGCTTGGACTAGCGGGAGGGCTCAAGAGCAGTACTTC.